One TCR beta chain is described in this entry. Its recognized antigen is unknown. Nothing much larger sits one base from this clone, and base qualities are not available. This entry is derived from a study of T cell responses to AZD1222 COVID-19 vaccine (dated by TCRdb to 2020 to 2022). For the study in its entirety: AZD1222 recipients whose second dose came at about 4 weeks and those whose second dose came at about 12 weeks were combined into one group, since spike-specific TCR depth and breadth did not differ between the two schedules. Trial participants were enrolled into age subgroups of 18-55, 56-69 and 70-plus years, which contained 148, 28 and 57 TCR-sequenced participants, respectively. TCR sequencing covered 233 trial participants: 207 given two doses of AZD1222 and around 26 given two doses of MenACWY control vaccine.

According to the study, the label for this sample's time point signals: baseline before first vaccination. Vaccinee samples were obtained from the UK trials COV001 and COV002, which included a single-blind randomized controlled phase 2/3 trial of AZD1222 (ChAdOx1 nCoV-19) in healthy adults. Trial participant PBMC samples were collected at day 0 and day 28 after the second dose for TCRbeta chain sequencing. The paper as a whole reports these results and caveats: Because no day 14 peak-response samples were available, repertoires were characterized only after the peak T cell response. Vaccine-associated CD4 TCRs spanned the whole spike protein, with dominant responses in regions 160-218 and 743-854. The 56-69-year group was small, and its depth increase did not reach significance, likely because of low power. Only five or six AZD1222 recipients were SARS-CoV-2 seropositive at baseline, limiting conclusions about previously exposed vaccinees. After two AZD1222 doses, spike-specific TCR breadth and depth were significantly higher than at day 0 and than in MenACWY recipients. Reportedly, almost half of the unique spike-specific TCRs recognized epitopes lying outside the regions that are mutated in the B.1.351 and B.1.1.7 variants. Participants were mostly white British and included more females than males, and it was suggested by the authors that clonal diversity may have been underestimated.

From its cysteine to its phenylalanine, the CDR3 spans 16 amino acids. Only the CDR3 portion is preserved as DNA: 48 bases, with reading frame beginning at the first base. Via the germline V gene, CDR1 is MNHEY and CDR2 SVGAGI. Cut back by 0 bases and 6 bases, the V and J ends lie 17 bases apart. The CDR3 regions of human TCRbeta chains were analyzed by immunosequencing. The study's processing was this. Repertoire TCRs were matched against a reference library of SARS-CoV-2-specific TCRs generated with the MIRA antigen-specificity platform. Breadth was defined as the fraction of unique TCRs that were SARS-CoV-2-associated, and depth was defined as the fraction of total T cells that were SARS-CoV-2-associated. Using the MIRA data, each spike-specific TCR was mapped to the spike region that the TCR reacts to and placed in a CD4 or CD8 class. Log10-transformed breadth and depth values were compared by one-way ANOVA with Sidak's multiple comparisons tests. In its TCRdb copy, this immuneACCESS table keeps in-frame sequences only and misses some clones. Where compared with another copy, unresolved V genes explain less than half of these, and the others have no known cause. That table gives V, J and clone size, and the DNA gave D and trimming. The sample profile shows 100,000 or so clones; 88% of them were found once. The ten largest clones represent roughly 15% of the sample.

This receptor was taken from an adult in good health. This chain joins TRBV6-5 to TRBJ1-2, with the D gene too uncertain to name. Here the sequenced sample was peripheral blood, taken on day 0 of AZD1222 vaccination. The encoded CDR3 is CASSYSNPTHPDGYTF. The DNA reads TGTGCCAGCAGTTACTCGAACCCGACCCACCCTGATGGCTACACCTTC.